This TCR beta chain originates from a study of cytomegalovirus exposure and HLA in healthy donors. Whole-study context: The approximately 120 validation repertoires, a later analysis reported, used the same platform as the 666 first-cohort repertoires. Broader study findings: Altogether, 164 TCR beta chains were recorded as cytomegalovirus-associated. Three chains linked to CMV were shown in vitro to be specific for CMV antigens.

The CDR3 contains 17 residues. The V and J ends lost 6 bases and 2 bases, in that order; junction bases with no gene match: 8. The germline gives CDR1 ENHRY, CDR2 SYGVKD. About this clone: As yet, its antigen is unknown.

From the roughly 120-subject validation cohort, which was separate from the roughly 630-subject first cohort, the donors were drawn. Here immunoSEQ multiplex PCR was the method, and the copy in TCRdb shows in-frame clones only, minus some. This table has fewer than 250,000 clones, around nine tenths appearing once. Source material: PBMCs. This TCR was sampled from a woman between 18 and 30 years old in good health and CMV-seropositive. The chain carries TRBV10-3 and TRBJ2-6, with TRBD1 matching 9 bases. The DNA of the CDR3 is TGTGCCATCAGGGGGGGACAGGGCTTCACTGGGGCCAACGTCCTGACTTTC. Translation gives CAIRGGQGFTGANVLTF.